This TCR beta chain was observed in a study of T cell repertoires in cytomegalovirus infection. Study at large: Alongside well-studied HLA-B-restricted CMV epitopes, recently identified HLA-C-restricted CMV epitopes were also used. Public TCR beta signatures were indicative of both CMV infection and a matching HLA type.

Study-level results: In two of eight donors, the top clonotype was HLA-C-restricted CMV-specific. Totalled public TCR beta family frequency picked out people who carried CMV plus the relevant HLA.

This clonotype was detected ten times or more. Its antigen is undetermined. TCRdb itself ran the reads through MiXCR, one entry per CDR3 protein. Found here are fewer than 650,000 distinct CDR3 sequences, approximately 40% of them singletons; the top ten hold 48%. The CDR3 contains 15 residues. Trimming took 4 bases from V and 6 from J; bases not matched to a gene: 6. Per germline, CDR1 SGHTA and CDR2 FQGNSA. The rearrangement links TRBV7-2 to TRBJ2-1; 10 bases match TRBD1. Sequenced material: cultured PBMCs, taken from culture after CMV antigen stimulation. This sequence was found in a human donor in good health (CMV status not recorded). Some clones in this sample may be carry-over from other donors' samples. CDR3 residues: CASSYAGQGRNEQFF. The CDR3, as DNA: TGTGCCAGCAGCTATGCGGGACAGGGGCGCAATGAGCAGTTCTTC.